These 11 T cell receptor beta chains originate from one sample sequenced in a study of shared clonotypes between healthy human individuals. The repertoire was sequenced with immunoSEQ multiplex PCR; TCRdb's copy has only in-frame clones and lacks some. The sample consists of over 2 million clones, approximately 94% of them appearing once. Naive CD8 isolation took CD45RO-negative cells positively selected for CCR7 and excluded terminally differentiated effector memory CD45RA+ cells. Sequenced sample: naive CD8+ T cells sorted from blood. The receptors were sampled from a man aged 18 to 30 in good health.

The chain links TRBV25-1 to TRBJ2-7; 9 bases align to TRBD2. V lost 3 bases to trimming and J lost 0 bases; unmatched junction nucleotides: 12. The CDR3 sequence is 18 residues long. The germline V gene has CDR1 MGHDK and CDR2 SYGVNS. Written as DNA, the CDR3 is TGTGCCAGCAGTGAGCGCGAGACTAGCGGATTCTTCTCCTACGAGCAGTACTTC. Encoded protein: CASSERETSGFFSYEQYF.

The chain is built from TRBV9 and TRBJ2-2; D tentatively reads TRBD1 or TRBD2 (6 bases each). Per germline, CDR1 SGDLS and CDR2 YYNGEE. This CDR3 has 15 amino acids. V was cut by 0 bases and J by 4 bases, with 10 bases left in between. The DNA for the CDR3 is TGTGCCAGCAGCGTAGACGGGGGCTTCACCGGGGAGCTGTTTTTT. The encoded protein is CASSVDGGFTGELFF.

The chain combines TRBV7-9 with TRBJ1-5, with 8 bases that match TRBD1. V lost 1 base, J lost 6 bases, and 5 bases stayed unmatched. The CDR3 is 15 residues long. Looked up from germline, CDR1 is SEHNR and CDR2 is FQNEAQ (reference sequence). In DNA form, the CDR3 reads TGTGCCAGCAGCTTAGGGGCAGGGGGCCCTCAGCCCCAGCATTTT. Translating it yields CASSLGAGGPQPQHF.

About this clone itself: The sample holds other DNA sequences that translate to the same CDR3. The V gene is TRBV15, the J gene TRBJ2-7; 12 positions match TRBD2. The CDR3 has 15 residues. The V and J ends lost 1 base and 2 bases, in that order; junction bases with no gene match: 0. Germline lookup yields CDR1 LNHNV and CDR2 YYDKDF (reference sequence). The CDR3 loop reads CATSRGLAGAYEQYF. The DNA for the CDR3 is TGTGCCACCAGCAGAGGACTAGCGGGGGCCTACGAGCAGTACTTC.

V is TRBV19 and J is TRBJ1-1; D gene uncertain. Trimming took off 5 bases at V and 4 bases at J, with 11 bases between the two ends. CDR1 is LNHDA, CDR2 SQIVND, per germline (reference sequence). The CDR3 extends over 13 amino acids. The CDR3 spells CASSLAFGTEAFF. CDR3 in DNA: TGTGCCAGTAGTCTTGCGTTCGGCACTGAAGCTTTCTTT.

V usage is TRBV6-5 and J usage is TRBJ2-1; the D call may be TRBD1 or TRBD2 (6 bases each). The CDR3 is 15 residues long. Germline CDR1 is MNHEY and CDR2 is SVGAGI. Trimming removed 2 bases from V and 6 bases from J, with 14 bases in between. CDR3 sequence: CASSYTGAWSNEQFF. The CDR3 nucleotides are TGTGCCAGCAGTTACACGGGGGCCTGGTCCAATGAGCAGTTCTTC.

This chain joins TRBV27 and TRBJ1-1, with 7 bases fitting TRBD1. The ends lost 6 bases at V and 1 base at J; junction bases unmatched: 11. This CDR3 is built from 16 residues. Germline V gene sequence: CDR1 MNHEY, CDR2 SMNVEV (reference sequence). The CDR3 spells CASRRGPGGGNTEAFF. Written as DNA, the CDR3 is TGTGCCAGCAGACGGGGGCCAGGGGGAGGGAACACTGAAGCTTTCTTT.

The gene calls are TRBV4-2 and TRBJ2-3; D not resolved. The CDR3 runs 13 residues. V was shortened by 0 bases and J by 5 bases, with 6 bases between the two germline ends. The germline gives CDR1 LGHNA, CDR2 YNFKEQ. CDR3 DNA: TGTGCCAGCAGCCAAGACACGGGAGATACGCAGTATTTT. As protein: CASSQDTGDTQYF.

The gene calls are TRBV7-3 and TRBJ2-2, with D tentatively TRBD1 or TRBD2 (6 bases each). Germline V gene lookup returns CDR1 SGHTA and CDR2 FQGTGA. This CDR3 comprises 16 residues. The V end was cut by 1 base, the J end by 3 bases, with 12 bases between. The CDR3 nucleotides are TGTGCCAGCAGCTTAAGGGGGGCGCTGGACACCGGGGAGCTGTTTTTT. Translation gives CASSLRGALDTGELFF.

V gene TRBV6-6 combines with J gene TRBJ1-1, with D unresolved. V was clipped by 2 bases and J by 7 bases, with 20 bases between them. In germline, CDR1 is MNHNY, CDR2 SVGAGI (reference sequence). The CDR3 has 16 residues. CDR3 protein: CASSYRAADLGIEAFF. CDR3 DNA: TGTGCCAGCAGTTACCGTGCTGCGGACCTTGGTATTGAAGCTTTCTTT.

CDR3 coding DNA: TGCAGCGTTGAGGGACTAGCGGGTTTTGAGCAGTTCTTC. This codes for CSVEGLAGFEQFF. This chain links TRBV29-1 with TRBJ2-1, with 12 positions matching TRBD2. Germline loops: CDR1 SQVTM, CDR2 ANQGSEA. With V trimmed by 3 bases and J by 9 bases, 3 bases remained unmatched. The CDR3 covers 13 residues.